This TCR beta chain was obtained from a study of regulatory T cells in long-lasting Graves disease (dated by TCRdb to the early 2020s). General notes on the study: Persistent Graves' disease meant more than 5 years of antithyroid drug treatment with TSH receptor autoantibodies that stayed positive. In the clinical cohort, patients with persistent Graves' disease had used antithyroid drugs for an average of roughly ten years. TCR sequencing covered about 13 persistent and roughly 20 newly diagnosed Graves' disease patients, some 33 samples in total. The study took place in China and was registered as a clinical trial. Persistent Graves' disease patients were compared with newly diagnosed Graves' disease patients by peripheral blood TCR sequencing and RNA sequencing.

The library was generated by multiplex PCR. The data were produced on an Illumina HiSeq 4000. CDR3 regions were amplified by Arm-PCR with iRepertoire HTBI primers to construct TCR beta libraries. Before sequencing, the PCR products underwent gel purification. The authors' pipeline ran thus. Across samples, some 62 TRBV and 14 TRBJ segments were identified and used for gene usage analysis of CDR3 amino acid clonotypes. COPE and FqMerger were used to merge filtered high-quality paired reads into contigs. Contigs were aligned with BLAST to IMGT TRBV, TRBD and TRBJ reference genes, and CDR3 was defined per IMGT. Clonotypes above 0.1% frequency were classified as highly expanded clones. Repertoire diversity was measured by Shannon entropy, and V-J evenness by the Gini coefficient. Clonotypes shared by more than one individual were considered public. TCRdb itself trimmed the public reads at Q25 with fastp, ran MiXCR and retained productive beta chains. CDR3 protein duplicates are merged, each entry listing the most common genes and DNA. The V and J calls here are based on TCRdb, not the publication. The sample yields 300,000 or so distinct CDR3 sequences; 20% were counted once. In total, the top ten clones hold 29% of the sample.

The germline V gene gives CDR1 as SGHTA and CDR2 as FQGNSA. From its cysteine to its phenylalanine, the CDR3 spans 16 amino acids. Only the CDR3 region is kept as DNA, spanning 48 bases read in frame from base 1. The junction carries 12 bases between V and J, which are trimmed by 1 base and 2 bases respectively. Read against the paper, the sample's time point label means: persistent/refractory GD, antithyroid drugs over 5 years with positive TRAb. RNA was extracted from PBMCs in TRIzol for both TCR sequencing and RNA sequencing. The diagnosis of Graves' disease followed American Thyroid Association guidelines. The patients came from an endocrinology department in Xi'an, China. From each patient, 8 to 10 milliliters of peripheral blood was collected into an EDTA anticoagulant tube. PBMCs were isolated by Ficoll Paque Plus density gradient separation without further T cell sorting. An Agilent 2100 Bioanalyzer and agarose gel were used to check RNA quality, while a NanoDrop 2000 measured RNA concentration.

This clonotype came up a few times. The antigen it recognizes is unknown. One base away there is no much larger clone; base qualities are not given. Results the study describes overall, beyond this receptor: The small sample size was acknowledged by the authors as a limitation that may reduce accuracy. Persistent patients shared more public clonotypes among themselves (around 3,000) than newly diagnosed patients did (approximately 970). Sequencing and analysis were limited to the TCR beta chain. Only peripheral blood was studied, because thyroid tissue, the primary lesion, was inaccessible. TRBV28, TRBJ1-2 and TRBJ2-5 were preferentially used in persistent disease, while TRBV20-1 and TRBJ2-1 were favored in newly diagnosed disease. Lower TCR Shannon entropy and fewer highly expanded clones were observed in persistent Graves' disease patients than in newly diagnosed patients, which suggested clonal expansion.

The receptor was derived from a female donor with Graves disease. The input for sequencing was peripheral blood mononuclear cells (PBMCs), taken when the disease was refractory, from a patient treated with antithyroid drugs. Recombination joined TRBV7-2 with TRBJ1-5, with TRBD1 tentatively as D gene (6 bases match). CDR3 reads: CASSLVLGGGNQPQHF. The nucleotides read TGTGCCAGCAGCTTAGTTTTAGGGGGGGGCAATCAGCCCCAGCATTTT.